The rows below give T cell receptor beta chains drawn from one sample of a study of cytomegalovirus exposure and HLA in healthy donors. Assay: immunoSEQ multiplex PCR; the TCRdb copy retains only in-frame clones and omits some. The sample consists of tens of thousands of clones, roughly 79% of them appearing once. Sequences were obtained from PBMCs. Every receptor here comes from a male donor in good health and CMV-seronegative. CDR3s include the opening cysteine and the closing phenylalanine or tryptophan. The D gene is left open where the match is weak. Clone size, where shown, is once, few, many, or a class for clones that have expanded.

TRBV5-6,.,.,TRBJ1-3,TGTGCCAGCAGCTCGACGAGGCAGGGCTCGAGAAACACCATATATTTT,CASSSTRQGSRNTIYF
TRBV6-5,.,TRBD1,TRBJ2-2,TGTGCCAGCAACCAGGGGGCCAACACCGGGGAGCTGTTTTTT,CASNQGANTGELFF
TRBV19,.,.,TRBJ2-7,TGTGCCAGTAGCATCGGACAGTATCGGGAGCAGTACTTC,CASSIGQYREQYF
TRBV2,.,TRBD2,TRBJ2-7,TGTGCCAGCATCCCAGCGGGAGCGATCTCCTACGAGCAGTACTTC,CASIPAGAISYEQYF
TRBV28,.,.,TRBJ1-5,TGTGCCAGCAGTTTAGGAGGAAGGGTCGACCAGCCCCAGCATTTT,CASSLGGRVDQPQHF
TRBV29-1,once,TRBD1,TRBJ2-7,TGCAGCGTTAGGTACAGGGACAGCTCCTACGAGCAGTACTTC,CSVRYRDSSYEQYF
TRBV7-2,.,.,TRBJ2-4,TGTGCCAGCAGCTTGGTAAGGGAGACCTTTGGGAACATTCAGTACTTC,CASSLVRETFGNIQYF
TRBV5-6,few,.,TRBJ2-3,TGTGCCAGCAGCCCCTCAGGGGATACGCAGTATTTT,CASSPSGDTQYF
TRBV7-2,.,.,TRBJ1-5,TGTGCCAGCAGCTTGGCGTCGGGATCCCTGTCGCCCCAGCATTTT,CASSLASGSLSPQHF
TRBV4-3,.,.,TRBJ1-1,TGCGCCAGCAGCCAAGATTTTACGGGCCAGGGGGCTTTCTTT,CASSQDFTGQGAFF
TRBV5-6,.,.,TRBJ1-6,TGTGCCAGCAGCTTGTTAAGGGGAGGGATCACCTATAATTCACCCCTCCACTTT,CASSLLRGGITYNSPLHF
TRBV5-6,.,TRBD2,TRBJ2-7,TGTGCCAGCAGGGCGGCCGGGACTAGCGACTACGAGCAGTACTTC,CASRAAGTSDYEQYF
TRBV6-5,.,TRBD2,TRBJ2-3,TGTGCCAGCAGTTACCGGGGACGGCGGGGGACAGATACGCAGTATTTT,CASSYRGRRGTDTQYF
TRBV5-1,once,.,TRBJ2-3,TGCGCCAGCAGCCCGGAGGGACCAGATACGCAGTATTTT,CASSPEGPDTQYF
TRBV6-5,.,.,TRBJ2-6,TGTGCCAGTTCCTCTTATGTCTCTGGGGCCAACGTCCTGACTTTC,CASSSYVSGANVLTF
TRBV5-1,.,TRBD1,TRBJ1-4,TGCGCCAGCAGCTTGGGACAGGGAGGCACGGCTGAAAAACTGTTTTTT,CASSLGQGGTAEKLFF
TRBV29-1,.,.,TRBJ1-1,TGCAGCGCCCCCTTGGGGGGCACTGAAGCTTTCTTT,CSAPLGGTEAFF
TRBV19,few,TRBD2,TRBJ2-1,TGTGCCAGTAGTACACGGGAGGGGTACAATGAGCAGTTCTTC,CASSTREGYNEQFF
TRBV5-1,.,.,TRBJ1-4,TGCGCCAGCAGAAACGGTGGCAGGGTTCTAACTAATGAAAAACTGTTTTTT,CASRNGGRVLTNEKLFF
TRBV2,.,TRBD2,TRBJ2-1,TGTGCCAGCAGGTTAAGCGGGGGGGGTAACAATGAGCAGTTCTTC,CASRLSGGGNNEQFF
TRBV25-1,.,.,TRBJ1-2,TGTGCCAGCAGTGAAGGTGATAGGGGATATGGCTACACCTTC,CASSEGDRGYGYTF
TRBV10-3,.,.,TRBJ2-5,TGTGCCATCAGAGGGGGCGCGGGGGAGACCCAGTACTTC,CAIRGGAGETQYF
TRBV27,.,.,TRBJ2-2,TGTGCCAGCAGAAGGACAGAGACCAAGAACACCGGGGAGCTGTTTTTT,CASRRTETKNTGELFF
TRBV15,.,.,TRBJ2-7,TGTGCCACCAGCAGAGACCCGGGAGCCTACGAGCAGTACTTC,CATSRDPGAYEQYF
TRBV19,.,.,TRBJ1-6,TGTGCCAGTAGTATAGGTACGGGTGTGGATTCACCCCTCCACTTT,CASSIGTGVDSPLHF
TRBV28,once,.,TRBJ1-1,TGTGCCAGCAGTCACGGGGGGGAGGACACTGAAGCTTTCTTT,CASSHGGEDTEAFF
TRBV7-2,few,TRBD2,TRBJ2-3,TGTGCCAGCAGCTTAACGAGACTAGCGGGGTTCCCAGATACGCAGTATTTT,CASSLTRLAGFPDTQYF
TRBV5-1,.,.,TRBJ1-1,TGCGCCAGCAGCTTGGAGGGATGGAGGGGCGGTGAAGCTTTCTTT,CASSLEGWRGGEAFF
TRBV4-3,.,.,TRBJ1-1,TGCGCCAGCAGCCAAGTTTACGGCGATGGGGGCTTCGAAGCTTTCTTT,CASSQVYGDGGFEAFF
TRBV10-3,.,TRBD1,TRBJ1-6,TGTGCCATCAGCCCGGGACAGGGAGGTTCACCCCTCCACTTT,CAISPGQGGSPLHF
TRBV7-8,.,TRBD1,TRBJ2-7,TGTGCCAGCAGCACCCGAGGACAGGAATCCAGGAACGAGCAGTACTTC,CASSTRGQESRNEQYF
TRBV5-1,.,TRBD2,TRBJ2-1,TGCGCCAGCAGCTTGGTGGCTAGCGGATCCTACAATGAGCAGTTCTTC,CASSLVASGSYNEQFF
TRBV5-6,.,TRBD1,TRBJ2-3,TGTGCCAGCAGCTTAAGACAGGGAGGCACAGATACGCAGTATTTT,CASSLRQGGTDTQYF
TRBV19,.,TRBD1,TRBJ2-1,TGTGCCAGTAGTGGACCGGGACAGGGGGATTCACATGAGCAGTTCTTC,CASSGPGQGDSHEQFF
TRBV9,once,.,TRBJ2-2,TGTGCCAGCAGCGCGAATCCCCGGGACACCGGGGAGCTGTTTTTT,CASSANPRDTGELFF
TRBV19,.,.,TRBJ2-7,TGTGCCAGTAGTGACAGGCAGGGGATCTACGAGCAGTACTTC,CASSDRQGIYEQYF
TRBV9,.,.,TRBJ2-7,TGTGCCAGCAGCGTAGCTGATGCAGGGTCCTACGAGCAGTACTTC,CASSVADAGSYEQYF
TRBV28,.,TRBD1,TRBJ1-1,TGTGCCAGCAGTCATCGACCGGGACAGGGTTTCGCTGAAGCTTTCTTT,CASSHRPGQGFAEAFF
TRBV10-3,.,.,TRBJ1-5,TGTGCCATCAGTGAGAGGGCGGGGCGCAATCAGCCCCAGCATTTT,CAISERAGRNQPQHF
TRBV5-4,.,TRBD2,TRBJ2-7,TGTGCCAGCAGTTACAAGACTAGCGGATACGAGCAGTACTTC,CASSYKTSGYEQYF